The rows below give T cell receptor beta chains drawn from one sample of a study of T cells in localized non-small cell lung cancer. Libraries were prepared by immunoSEQ multiplex PCR; TCRdb keeps only in-frame clonotypes and omits some of them. The sample holds under 100,000 clones, 85% to 90% seen once. The specimen comprised peripheral blood, sampled before any cancer treatment. Receptor source: a woman aged 40-69 years with stage I squamous cell lung carcinoma. Each CDR3 is given with its conserved first and last residue. A D gene is named only where the DNA matches it firmly. Clone size is given for some rows only: seen once, a few or many times, or a class if the clone is expanded.

clone_size: .; d_call: .; v_call: TRBV6-5; j_call: TRBJ1-2; cdr3_aa: CASSSDPGTNGYTF; cdr3_nt: TGTGCCAGCAGTTCCGACCCGGGGACAAATGGCTACACCTTC
clone_size: .; d_call: .; v_call: TRBV12-5; j_call: TRBJ1-5; cdr3_aa: CASGLEPDRRYQPQHF; cdr3_nt: TGTGCTAGTGGTTTGGAGCCGGACAGACGCTATCAGCCCCAGCATTTT
clone_size: .; d_call: TRBD1; v_call: TRBV11-2; j_call: TRBJ1-2; cdr3_aa: CASSFGQGPYGYTF; cdr3_nt: TGTGCCAGCAGCTTTGGACAGGGACCATATGGCTACACCTTC
clone_size: .; d_call: TRBD1; v_call: TRBV9; j_call: TRBJ2-1; cdr3_aa: CASSSGTGLFGEQFF; cdr3_nt: TGTGCCAGCAGTTCCGGGACAGGCCTTTTCGGGGAGCAGTTCTTC
clone_size: .; d_call: .; v_call: TRBV5-6; j_call: TRBJ1-4; cdr3_aa: CASSLEGAVNEKLFF; cdr3_nt: TGTGCCAGCAGCTTGGAAGGGGCAGTTAATGAAAAACTGTTTTTT
clone_size: once; d_call: TRBD1; v_call: TRBV5-6; j_call: TRBJ1-2; cdr3_aa: CASSRGGQGHTLNYGYTF; cdr3_nt: TGTGCCAGCAGCAGGGGGGGACAGGGACACACACTCAACTATGGCTACACCTTC
clone_size: .; d_call: .; v_call: TRBV10-1; j_call: TRBJ2-7; cdr3_aa: CASSEGGPYGEQYF; cdr3_nt: TGCGCCAGCAGTGAGGGGGGCCCCTACGGAGAGCAGTACTTC
clone_size: .; d_call: .; v_call: TRBV5-4; j_call: TRBJ2-5; cdr3_aa: CASSLSPGSQETQYF; cdr3_nt: TGTGCCAGCAGCTTGTCCCCCGGAAGCCAAGAGACCCAGTACTTC
clone_size: .; d_call: .; v_call: TRBV15; j_call: TRBJ1-2; cdr3_aa: CATSRESLRGGNYGYTF; cdr3_nt: TGTGCCACCAGCAGAGAGTCCCTACGAGGGGGAAACTATGGCTACACCTTC
clone_size: .; d_call: TRBD1; v_call: TRBV2; j_call: TRBJ2-7; cdr3_aa: CASREGQVSYEQYF; cdr3_nt: TGTGCCAGCAGGGAGGGACAGGTATCCTACGAGCAGTACTTC
clone_size: once; d_call: .; v_call: TRBV30; j_call: TRBJ1-2; cdr3_aa: CAWSSPEIIGYGYTF; cdr3_nt: TGTGCCTGGAGTTCCCCAGAAATAATAGGCTATGGCTACACCTTC
clone_size: .; d_call: TRBD2; v_call: TRBV19; j_call: TRBJ2-5; cdr3_aa: CASSISGGGMETQYF; cdr3_nt: TGTGCCAGTAGTATATCCGGCGGGGGAATGGAGACCCAGTACTTC
clone_size: .; d_call: TRBD1; v_call: TRBV30; j_call: TRBJ1-2; cdr3_aa: CAWRFGTGGGYTF; cdr3_nt: TGTGCCTGGAGATTCGGGACAGGGGGAGGCTACACCTTC
clone_size: .; d_call: .; v_call: TRBV6-5; j_call: TRBJ1-6; cdr3_aa: CASSPRQEGNSPLHF; cdr3_nt: TGTGCCAGCAGTCCGAGACAGGAAGGTAATTCACCCCTCCACTTT
clone_size: .; d_call: TRBD1; v_call: TRBV7-9; j_call: TRBJ2-5; cdr3_aa: CASSQTGSSGTQYF; cdr3_nt: TGTGCCAGCAGCCAGACAGGGTCCTCGGGGACCCAGTACTTC
clone_size: .; d_call: .; v_call: TRBV28; j_call: TRBJ2-3; cdr3_aa: CASSLSGSQSQYF; cdr3_nt: TGTGCCAGCAGTTTATCGGGCTCCCAATCGCAGTATTTT
clone_size: .; d_call: TRBD1; v_call: TRBV6-5; j_call: TRBJ1-2; cdr3_aa: CASILGTGEGGYTF; cdr3_nt: TGTGCCAGCATCTTAGGGACAGGGGAAGGGGGCTACACCTTC
clone_size: .; d_call: TRBD2; v_call: TRBV15; j_call: TRBJ2-1; cdr3_aa: CATSRGTSGGSIDNEQFF; cdr3_nt: TGTGCCACCAGCAGAGGGACTAGCGGGGGTTCGATCGACAATGAGCAGTTCTTC
clone_size: .; d_call: .; v_call: TRBV7-9; j_call: TRBJ1-1; cdr3_aa: CASSLRDGNTEAFF; cdr3_nt: TGTGCCAGCAGCTTGAGGGACGGGAACACTGAAGCTTTCTTT
clone_size: .; d_call: .; v_call: TRBV5-8; j_call: TRBJ1-1; cdr3_aa: CASSLINKNTEAFF; cdr3_nt: TGTGCCAGCAGCTTGATTAACAAGAACACTGAAGCTTTCTTT
clone_size: few; d_call: TRBD1; v_call: TRBV18; j_call: TRBJ1-2; cdr3_aa: CASSTPGQNTYGYTF; cdr3_nt: TGTGCCAGCTCAACCCCGGGACAGAATACCTATGGCTACACCTTC
clone_size: many; d_call: .; v_call: TRBV2; j_call: TRBJ1-4; cdr3_aa: CASSVREKLFF; cdr3_nt: TGTGCCAGCAGTGTTCGGGAAAAACTGTTTTTT
clone_size: .; d_call: .; v_call: TRBV2; j_call: TRBJ2-7; cdr3_aa: CASIYEGGHTYEQYF; cdr3_nt: TGTGCCAGCATCTACGAGGGGGGGCATACCTACGAGCAGTACTTC
clone_size: .; d_call: .; v_call: TRBV4-1; j_call: TRBJ2-1; cdr3_aa: CASSQDRIANEQFF; cdr3_nt: TGCGCCAGCAGCCAAGATCGGATAGCTAATGAGCAGTTCTTC
clone_size: .; d_call: TRBD1; v_call: TRBV5-1; j_call: TRBJ2-2; cdr3_aa: CASSHGQGNTGELFF; cdr3_nt: TGCGCCAGCAGCCATGGACAGGGGAACACCGGGGAGCTGTTTTTT
clone_size: .; d_call: TRBD2; v_call: TRBV11-2; j_call: TRBJ2-5; cdr3_aa: CASSKLAGGLKETQYF; cdr3_nt: TGTGCCAGCAGTAAACTAGCGGGGGGCTTAAAAGAGACCCAGTACTTC
clone_size: .; d_call: .; v_call: TRBV30; j_call: TRBJ1-1; cdr3_aa: CAWSVDPNTEAFF; cdr3_nt: TGTGCCTGGAGTGTAGACCCTAACACTGAAGCTTTCTTT
clone_size: .; d_call: TRBD1; v_call: TRBV5-1; j_call: TRBJ2-3; cdr3_aa: CASSLGQGADTQYF; cdr3_nt: TGCGCCAGCAGCTTGGGACAGGGGGCAGATACGCAGTATTTT
clone_size: few; d_call: TRBD1; v_call: TRBV27; j_call: TRBJ1-6; cdr3_aa: CASTLTGGTSSPLHF; cdr3_nt: TGTGCCAGCACCCTCACAGGGGGCACTAGTTCACCCCTCCACTTT
clone_size: .; d_call: .; v_call: TRBV18; j_call: TRBJ1-1; cdr3_aa: CASSPPGGMNTEAFF; cdr3_nt: TGTGCCAGCTCACCACCGGGTGGGATGAACACTGAAGCTTTCTTT
clone_size: .; d_call: .; v_call: TRBV7-8; j_call: TRBJ2-7; cdr3_aa: CASSGREHYEQYF; cdr3_nt: TGTGCCAGCAGCGGCAGGGAACACTACGAGCAGTACTTC
clone_size: .; d_call: TRBD1; v_call: TRBV12-5; j_call: TRBJ2-5; cdr3_aa: CASGLGQGNLQTQYF; cdr3_nt: TGTGCTAGTGGCCTGGGACAGGGGAATCTGCAGACCCAGTACTTC
clone_size: few; d_call: TRBD1; v_call: TRBV6-1; j_call: TRBJ1-5; cdr3_aa: CASSGGQGYYNQPQHF; cdr3_nt: TGTGCCAGCAGTGGAGGACAGGGGTACTACAATCAGCCCCAGCATTTT
clone_size: .; d_call: .; v_call: TRBV21-1; j_call: TRBJ1-4; cdr3_aa: CASSGRTSDNEKLFF; cdr3_nt: TGTGCCAGCAGCGGGCGGACGTCTGATAATGAAAAACTGTTTTTT
clone_size: .; d_call: TRBD1; v_call: TRBV7-9; j_call: TRBJ1-2; cdr3_aa: CASSLLSDRGGGYTF; cdr3_nt: TGTGCCAGCAGCCTTCTGTCCGACAGGGGTGGTGGCTACACCTTC
clone_size: once; d_call: .; v_call: TRBV9; j_call: TRBJ2-5; cdr3_aa: CASSVATSIETQYF; cdr3_nt: TGTGCCAGCAGCGTAGCTACAAGTATAGAGACCCAGTACTTC
clone_size: few; d_call: .; v_call: TRBV6-5; j_call: TRBJ1-2; cdr3_aa: CASSPRQDLGYTF; cdr3_nt: TGTGCCAGCAGTCCACGACAGGATCTTGGCTACACCTTC
clone_size: .; d_call: .; v_call: TRBV5-1; j_call: TRBJ1-1; cdr3_aa: CASRVDGIGNTEAFF; cdr3_nt: TGCGCCAGCCGAGTTGATGGGATTGGGAACACTGAAGCTTTCTTT
clone_size: .; d_call: TRBD1; v_call: TRBV5-1; j_call: TRBJ1-4; cdr3_aa: CASSPGGGEKLFF; cdr3_nt: TGCGCCAGCAGCCCGGGAGGGGGCGAAAAACTGTTTTTT
clone_size: .; d_call: .; v_call: TRBV30; j_call: TRBJ1-1; cdr3_aa: CAWNRGMGTEAFF; cdr3_nt: TGTGCCTGGAACCGGGGGATGGGCACTGAAGCTTTCTTT
clone_size: .; d_call: .; v_call: TRBV7-2; j_call: TRBJ2-1; cdr3_aa: CASSPPRRGEQFF; cdr3_nt: TGTGCCAGCAGCCCCCCTCGGCGGGGTGAGCAGTTCTTC
clone_size: .; d_call: .; v_call: TRBV5-1; j_call: TRBJ1-3; cdr3_aa: CASSLNPGTLFPLSGNTIYF; cdr3_nt: TGCGCCAGCAGCCTCAACCCCGGGACCCTATTCCCCCTCTCTGGAAACACCATATATTTT
clone_size: .; d_call: TRBD2; v_call: TRBV7-6; j_call: TRBJ2-3; cdr3_aa: CAVAGGLGDTQYF; cdr3_nt: TGTGCCGTAGCGGGGGGGTTGGGAGATACGCAGTATTTT
clone_size: .; d_call: .; v_call: TRBV4-2; j_call: TRBJ1-1; cdr3_aa: CASSKRLSGSNTEAFF; cdr3_nt: TGTGCCAGCAGCAAACGCCTTTCAGGGTCGAACACTGAAGCTTTCTTT
clone_size: .; d_call: TRBD2; v_call: TRBV9; j_call: TRBJ2-3; cdr3_aa: CASSPRTSGGARPDTQYF; cdr3_nt: TGTGCCAGCAGCCCCCGGACTAGCGGGGGGGCCAGGCCAGATACGCAGTATTTT
clone_size: few; d_call: .; v_call: TRBV6-4; j_call: TRBJ2-3; cdr3_aa: CASSDSGGSGTDTQYF; cdr3_nt: TGTGCCAGCAGTGACTCGGGGGGCTCAGGCACAGATACGCAGTATTTT
clone_size: .; d_call: .; v_call: TRBV5-1; j_call: TRBJ2-3; cdr3_aa: CASSLAARASTDTQYF; cdr3_nt: TGCGCCAGCAGCTTGGCAGCCAGGGCGAGCACAGATACGCAGTATTTT
clone_size: .; d_call: TRBD1; v_call: TRBV5-6; j_call: TRBJ2-5; cdr3_aa: CASSLTGGRETQYF; cdr3_nt: TGTGCCAGCAGCCTCACAGGGGGCAGAGAGACCCAGTACTTC
clone_size: .; d_call: TRBD1; v_call: TRBV19; j_call: TRBJ2-7; cdr3_aa: CASSITGTGGYEQYF; cdr3_nt: TGTGCCAGTAGTATAACCGGGACAGGGGGCTACGAGCAGTACTTC